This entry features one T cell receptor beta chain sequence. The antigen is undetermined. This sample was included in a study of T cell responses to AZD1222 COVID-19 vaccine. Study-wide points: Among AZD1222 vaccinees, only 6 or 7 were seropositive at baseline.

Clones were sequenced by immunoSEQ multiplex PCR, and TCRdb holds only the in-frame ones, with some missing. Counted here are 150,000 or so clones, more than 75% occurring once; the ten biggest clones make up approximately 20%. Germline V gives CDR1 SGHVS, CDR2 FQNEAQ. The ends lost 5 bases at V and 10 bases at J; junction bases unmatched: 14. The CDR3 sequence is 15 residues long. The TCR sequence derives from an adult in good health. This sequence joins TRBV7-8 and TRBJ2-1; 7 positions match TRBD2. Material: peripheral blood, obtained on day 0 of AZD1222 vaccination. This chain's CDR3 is CASSRKSVREEEQFF. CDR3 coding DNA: TGTGCCAGCAGCCGCAAGTCGGTACGGGAGGAGGAGCAGTTCTTC.